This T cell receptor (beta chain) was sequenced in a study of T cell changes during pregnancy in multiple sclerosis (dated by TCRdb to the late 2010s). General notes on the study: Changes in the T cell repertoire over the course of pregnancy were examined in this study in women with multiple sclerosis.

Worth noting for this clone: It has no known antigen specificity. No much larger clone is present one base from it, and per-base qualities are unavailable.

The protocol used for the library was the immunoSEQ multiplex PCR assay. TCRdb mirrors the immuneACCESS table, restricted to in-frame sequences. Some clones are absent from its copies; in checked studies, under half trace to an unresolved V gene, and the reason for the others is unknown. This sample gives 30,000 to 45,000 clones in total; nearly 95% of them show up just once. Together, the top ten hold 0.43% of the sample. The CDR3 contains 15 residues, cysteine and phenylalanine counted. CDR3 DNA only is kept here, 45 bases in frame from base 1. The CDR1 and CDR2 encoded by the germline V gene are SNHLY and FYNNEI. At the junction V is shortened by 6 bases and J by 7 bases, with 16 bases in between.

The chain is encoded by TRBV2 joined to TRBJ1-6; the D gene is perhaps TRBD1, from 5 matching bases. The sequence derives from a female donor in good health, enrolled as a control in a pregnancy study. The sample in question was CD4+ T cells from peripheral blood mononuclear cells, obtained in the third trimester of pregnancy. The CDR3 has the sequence CASRANGARNSPLHF. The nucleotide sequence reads TGTGCCAGCAGGGCCAATGGGGCGAGGAATTCACCCCTCCACTTT. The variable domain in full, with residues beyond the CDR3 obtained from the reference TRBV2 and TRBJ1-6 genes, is EPEVTQTPSHQVTQMGQEVILRCVPISNHLYFYWYRQILGQKVEFLVSFYNNEISEKSEIFDDQFSVERPDGSNFTLKIRSTKLEDSAMYFCASRANGARNSPLHFGNGTRLTVT.